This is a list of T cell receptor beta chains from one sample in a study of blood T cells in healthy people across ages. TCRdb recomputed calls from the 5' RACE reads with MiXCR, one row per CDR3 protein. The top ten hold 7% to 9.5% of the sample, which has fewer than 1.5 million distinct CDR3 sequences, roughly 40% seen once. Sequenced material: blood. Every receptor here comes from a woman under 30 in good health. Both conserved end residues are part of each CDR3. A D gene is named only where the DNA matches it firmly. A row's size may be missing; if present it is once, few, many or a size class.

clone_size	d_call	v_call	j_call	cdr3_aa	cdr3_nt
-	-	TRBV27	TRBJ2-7	CASSSSKSYEQYF	TGTGCCAGCAGCTCCTCAAAATCCTACGAGCAGTACTTC
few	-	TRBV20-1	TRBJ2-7	CSARSGENTYEQYF	TGCAGTGCTAGATCCGGGGAGAACACCTACGAGCAGTACTTC
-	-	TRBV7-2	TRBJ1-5	CATSQNNQPQHF	TGTGCCACCTCGCAGAACAATCAGCCCCAGCATTTT
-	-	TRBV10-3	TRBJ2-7	CAISEFGRAYNEQYF	TGTGCCATCAGTGAGTTTGGTAGGGCCTACAATGAGCAGTACTTC
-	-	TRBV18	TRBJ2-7	CASSPDSRFEQYF	TGTGCCAGCTCACCGGACAGTCGATTCGAGCAGTACTTC
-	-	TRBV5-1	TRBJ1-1	CASSLEQKNEAFF	TGCGCCAGCAGCTTGGAACAGAAAAATGAAGCTTTCTTT
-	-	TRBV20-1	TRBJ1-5	CSAMTPGQPQHF	TGCAGTGCTATGACGCCTGGGCAGCCCCAGCATTTT
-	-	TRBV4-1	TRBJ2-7	CASSQDPLDEQYF	TGCGCCAGCAGCCAAGATCCGCTGGACGAGCAGTACTTC
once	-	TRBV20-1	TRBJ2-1	CGGHLHNEQFF	TGCGGTGGACACCTCCACAATGAGCAGTTCTTC
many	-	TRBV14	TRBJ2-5	CASSPFLQETQYF	TGTGCCAGCAGCCCATTCCTCCAAGAGACCCAGTACTTC
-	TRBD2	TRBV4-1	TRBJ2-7	CASSQDSGGRGYEQYF	TGCGCCAGCAGCCAAGATAGCGGGGGGAGAGGCTACGAGCAGTACTTC
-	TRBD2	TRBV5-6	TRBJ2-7	CASSLWSGGARREQYF	TGTGCCAGCAGCTTGTGGAGCGGGGGAGCTCGAAGGGAGCAGTACTTC
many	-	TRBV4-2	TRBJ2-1	CASSHRDNEQFF	TGTGCCAGCAGCCACCGGGACAATGAGCAGTTCTTC
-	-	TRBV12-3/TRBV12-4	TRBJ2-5	CASSLLDLHTQQESQYF	TGTGCCAGCAGTTTATTGGACCTCCACACCCAACAAGAGTCCCAGTACTTC
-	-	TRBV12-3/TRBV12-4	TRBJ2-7	CASSFRFSSYEQYF	TGTGCCAGCAGTTTTAGGTTTTCATCCTACGAGCAGTACTTC
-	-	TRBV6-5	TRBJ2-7	CASSYSLGGRSYEQYF	TGTGCCAGCAGTTACTCCCTAGGGGGAAGGTCCTACGAGCAGTACTTC
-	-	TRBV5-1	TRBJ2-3	CASSPPDTTDTQYF	TGCGCCAGCAGCCCCCCGGACACCACAGATACGCAGTATTTT
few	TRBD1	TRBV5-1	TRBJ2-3	CASSALTGPTDTQYF	TGCGCCAGCAGCGCCCTGACAGGGCCCACAGATACGCAGTATTTT
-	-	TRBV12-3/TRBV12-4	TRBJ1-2	CASTMGGFGYTF	TGTGCCAGCACCATGGGGGGGTTCGGCTACACCTTC
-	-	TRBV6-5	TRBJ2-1	CASSSGAFGTFSNNEQFF	TGTGCCAGCAGTTCAGGGGCTTTCGGGACTTTCTCGAACAATGAGCAGTTCTTC
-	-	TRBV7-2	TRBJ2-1	CASSLPHAGGNEQFF	TGTGCCAGCAGCTTACCCCACGCGGGTGGGAATGAGCAGTTCTTC